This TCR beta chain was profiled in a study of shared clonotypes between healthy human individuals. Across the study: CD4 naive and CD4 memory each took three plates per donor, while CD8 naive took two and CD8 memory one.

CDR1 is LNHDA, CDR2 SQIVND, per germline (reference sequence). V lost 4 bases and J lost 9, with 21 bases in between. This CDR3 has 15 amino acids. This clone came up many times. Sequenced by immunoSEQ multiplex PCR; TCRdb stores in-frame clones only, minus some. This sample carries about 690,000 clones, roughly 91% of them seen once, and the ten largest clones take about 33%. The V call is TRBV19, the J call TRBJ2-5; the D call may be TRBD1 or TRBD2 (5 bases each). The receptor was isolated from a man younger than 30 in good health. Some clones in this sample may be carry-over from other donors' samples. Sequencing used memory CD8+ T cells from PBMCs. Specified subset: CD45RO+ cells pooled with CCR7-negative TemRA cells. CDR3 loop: CASSNKDTGVRAQYF. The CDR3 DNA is TGTGCCAGTAGTAATAAGGACACCGGGGTACGGGCCCAGTACTTC. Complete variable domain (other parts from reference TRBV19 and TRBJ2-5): DGGITQSPKYLFRKEGQNVTLSCEQNLNHDAMYWYRQDPGQGLRLIYYSQIVNDFQKGDIAEGYSVSREKKESFPLTVTSAQKNPTAFYLCASSNKDTGVRAQYFGPGTRLLVL.